The TCR beta chain described here comes from a study of blood T cells in healthy people across ages (dated by TCRdb to about 2015). Background on the whole study: In model experiments, template switching captured roughly one uniquely barcoded TCR beta cDNA molecule for every two T cells. For two donors (one aged 18 to 30 and one aged 80 or older), the study analyzed two additional independent replicas of 1 million unique cDNA reads from the same blood draw. The donors were divided into four age groups: young (average approximately 17 years), middle-aged (approximately 39), aged (about 60) and long-lived (roughly 86). To track age-related changes in TCR beta repertoire diversity, the study relied on deep sequencing normalized with unique cDNA molecular identifiers.

The receptor library was made with 5' RACE. The run used an Illumina HiSeq 2500. A second 7 to 11 cycle PCR used a sample-barcoded 5' primer and a J-beta primer mix. A unique molecular identifier was introduced onto each TCR beta cDNA molecule by a template-switch 5' adaptor carrying 12 random nucleotides. At least 2.5 million CDR3-containing paired-end reads were obtained from each sample. The Mint cDNA synthesis kit, primed by a TRBC-specific oligonucleotide, was used to synthesize first-strand cDNA from all RNA. All cDNA was treated with uracil-DNA glycosylase and then went through a first 18-cycle PCR with the universal primers M1SS and BC2_uni_R. The study's own analysis went as follows. For normalization, 1 million high-quality reads were randomly selected from each sample, with every read carrying a distinct molecular identifier. Reads with shared molecular identifiers were discarded instead of being binned into consensus sequences. MiTCR, with a Q25 quality threshold and the strictest error-elimination algorithm, was used for CDR3 identification, clonotype clustering and error correction. A nonparametric unseen species model with Euler transformation was used to estimate a lower bound on total TCR beta diversity. Starting from the raw public reads, TCRdb applied fastp trimming at Q25, assembled clones with MiXCR and retained in-frame beta chains. Rows are unified per CDR3 protein, each entry keeping the most common DNA and genes. In this record, the V and J calls reflect TCRdb's handling and not the investigators' own analysis. The sample includes some 1,000,000 distinct CDR3 sequences, with roughly 24% observed a single time. About 0.8% of the sample goes to the ten largest clones.

The sample holds a few counts of this clonotype. Its antigen is unknown. Relative to the germline gene, one junction end is altered; a read error may explain this. Results the study describes overall, beyond this receptor: Conclusive comparison of naive and antigen-experienced compartments was prevented by the profiling of bulk unsorted PBMCs. Total diversity estimates from one million sequenced T cells were considered lower bounds and underestimates. A strong correlation was found between observed TCR beta diversity and the percentage of naive T cells measured by flow cytometry. Because the CMV infection status of the donors was unknown, age-related changes in expanded clonotypes may potentially have been confounded. Compared with the aged group, more naive CD4+ T cells, fewer expanded clones and increased TCR diversity were shown by the long-lived group, suggesting age selection. Observed TCR beta diversity per million T cells fell roughly linearly with age, and a significant reduction was already apparent by age roughly 40.

Donors were roughly 40 systemically healthy Caucasian individuals from Russia aged about 6 to 100 years. Each donor gave 8 to 10 milliliters of peripheral blood, collected into EDTA-treated Vacutainer tubes. PBMCs were isolated by Ficoll-Paque density-gradient centrifugation, with at least 6 million obtained per sample. Total RNA was extracted from PBMCs with Trizol reagent, with at least 6 micrograms obtained per sample. For every donor, an aliquot of PBMCs went through flow cytometry to measure the percentages of naive CD45RAhigh/CD27high T cells. In addition, the sample was reused for a study of T cells of mothers and their children. In that second paper, the authors write: Nine systemically healthy Caucasian individuals, comprising three mothers and their six children, were included as donors. cDNA synthesis used all of the extracted RNA, with about 1.5 ug of RNA in each 15 ul reaction. In the second PCR, sample barcodes and 2-4 random nucleotides were introduced via the M1S primer. More than 9.5 million TCR beta CDR3 reads were obtained from each mother, and several million reads were obtained from each child. TCR recombination output is similarly shaped by thymic selection in related and unrelated pairs, with a minor effect exerted by inherited differences. Normalized repertoire overlap was always found to be slightly, but never significantly, higher in related mother-child pairs than in unrelated mother-child pairs. No persistent microchimeric T cell clones were found, with a detection sensitivity of 80 to 100 clones per million clonotypes. Deep NGS was used in the study to compare the TCR beta repertoires of mothers and children and to look for features that separate related mother-child pairs from unrelated individuals. The mean age was about 38 +/- 4 years for the mothers and around 10 +/- 4 years for the children. Libraries were sequenced on Illumina HiSeq 2000 with 100+100 nt paired-end reads after adapter ligation with NEBNext reagents. Mother and child libraries were prepared a month apart and sequenced in separate runs to prevent cross-contamination. For each donor, somewhere between roughly 500,000 and 2,100,000 distinct TCR beta clonotypes were identified. Naive TCR beta clonotypes were estimated from low-frequency clonotypes matched to each donor's FACS-determined naive share, without sorting.

This TCR derives from a girl aged 2 to 10 in good health. Sequenced sample: blood.

The CDR3 reads as follows: CAISERLAGSDRKTQYF. The nucleotide sequence is given as TGCGCCATCAGTGAGAGGCTAGCGGGGTCCGATCGGAAGACCCAGTACTTC. The rearrangement joined TRBV10-3 to TRBJ2-5, with TRBD2 matching 9 junction bases. As encoded in the germline V gene, CDR1 is ENHRY while CDR2 is SYGVKD. There are 17 amino acids in the CDR3, from cysteine to phenylalanine inclusive. Only the CDR3 DNA stays, 51 bases, in frame from base 1.